The T cell receptor (beta chain) under discussion was sequenced for a study of T cells in Graves' hyperthyroidism and ophthalmopathy. This clonotype occurred many times. V was clipped by 1 base and J by 3 bases; unmatched bases: 1. This CDR3 has 13 residues. Germline V gene sequence: CDR1 SQVTM, CDR2 ANQGSEA. There were TCR beta CDR3 regions amplified from RNA transcripts. Initially, a first-round RT-PCR of the TCR CDR3 employed the HTBI primer set. TCRdb independently ran MiXCR on the multiplex PCR reads; one entry per CDR3 protein. The table records 340,000 or so distinct CDR3 sequences, approximately 15% of them present only once.

The sequence derives from a man aged 30-40 years with Graves' hyperthyroidism. Sample: blood. The chain carries TRBV29-1 and TRBJ2-7; TRBD1 matches at 9 bases. CDR3 bases: TGCAGCGTTGAAGGGGACAGGGACTACGAGCAGTACTTC. Protein sequence: CSVEGDRDYEQYF.